This entry describes one TCR beta chain. Original processing notes: Reference gene primers were amplified, and this amplification served to estimate nucleated cell counts. Here immunoSEQ multiplex PCR was the method, and the copy in TCRdb shows in-frame clones only, minus some. V and J calls and clone size come straight from that table; D and trimming were deduced from the DNA. The sample lists around 300,000 clones, roughly 85% seen once, with around 6.9% in the top ten. This sample stems from a study of blood T cell repertoires in COVID-19. Whole-study context: COVID-19 samples from acute and convalescent phases originated in the United States, Italy and Spain. The cDNA or gDNA used as material had been derived from T cells, B-cell-depleted T cells, or PBMCs.

This CDR3 spans 13 amino acids. Trimming removed 0 bases at V and 6 bases at J, with 8 bases between. Germline V gene data show CDR1 as MDHEN and CDR2 as SYDVKM. V and J are TRBV28 and TRBJ1-1; tentatively, D is TRBD1 (5 bases). The clonotype was recovered from a human donor in a cohort sampled during active COVID-19. Sequencing was done on a sample of peripheral blood. This CDR3 reads CASSLWAGPEAFF. The CDR3 bases are TGTGCCAGCAGTTTATGGGCAGGGCCTGAAGCTTTCTTT. The whole variable domain, filled in from reference TRBV28 and TRBJ1-1, reads DVKVTQSSRYLVKRTGEKVFLECVQDMDHENMFWYRQDPGLGLRLIYFSYDVKMKEKGDIPEGYSVSREKKERFSLILESASTNQTSMYLCASSLWAGPEAFFGQGTRLTVV.